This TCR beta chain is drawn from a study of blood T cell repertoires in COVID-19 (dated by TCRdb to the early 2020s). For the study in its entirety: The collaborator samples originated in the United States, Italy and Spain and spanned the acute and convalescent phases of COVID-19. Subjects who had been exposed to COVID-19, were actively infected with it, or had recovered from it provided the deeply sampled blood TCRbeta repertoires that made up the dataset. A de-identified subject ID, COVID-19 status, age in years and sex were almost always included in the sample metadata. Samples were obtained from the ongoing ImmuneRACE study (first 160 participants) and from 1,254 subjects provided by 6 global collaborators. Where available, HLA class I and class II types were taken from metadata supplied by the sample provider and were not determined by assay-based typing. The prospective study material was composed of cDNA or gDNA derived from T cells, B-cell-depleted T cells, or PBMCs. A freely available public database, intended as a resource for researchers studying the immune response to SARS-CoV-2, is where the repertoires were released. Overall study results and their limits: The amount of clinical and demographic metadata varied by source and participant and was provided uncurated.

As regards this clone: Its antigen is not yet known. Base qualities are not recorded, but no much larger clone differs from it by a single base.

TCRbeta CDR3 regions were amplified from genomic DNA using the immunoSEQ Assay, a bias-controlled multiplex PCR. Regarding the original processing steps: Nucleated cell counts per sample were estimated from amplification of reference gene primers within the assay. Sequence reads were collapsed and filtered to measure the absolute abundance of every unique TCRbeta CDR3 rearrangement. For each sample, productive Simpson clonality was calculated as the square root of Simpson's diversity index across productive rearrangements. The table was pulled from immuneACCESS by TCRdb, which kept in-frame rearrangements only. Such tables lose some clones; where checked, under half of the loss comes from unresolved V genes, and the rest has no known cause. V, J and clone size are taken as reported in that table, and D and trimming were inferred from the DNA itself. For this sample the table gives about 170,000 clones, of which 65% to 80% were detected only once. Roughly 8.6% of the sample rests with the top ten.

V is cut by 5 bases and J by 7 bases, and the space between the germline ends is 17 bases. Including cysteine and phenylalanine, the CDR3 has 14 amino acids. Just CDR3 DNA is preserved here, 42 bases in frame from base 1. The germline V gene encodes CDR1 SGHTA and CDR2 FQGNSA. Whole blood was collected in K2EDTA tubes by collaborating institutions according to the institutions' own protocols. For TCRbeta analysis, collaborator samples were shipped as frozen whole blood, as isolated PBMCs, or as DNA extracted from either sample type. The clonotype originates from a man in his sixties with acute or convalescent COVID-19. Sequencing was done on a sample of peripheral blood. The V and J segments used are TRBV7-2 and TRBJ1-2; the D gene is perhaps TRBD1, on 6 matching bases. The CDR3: CASSLRDIRSGYTF. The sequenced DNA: TGTGCCAGCAGCCTAAGGGACATCCGCTCTGGCTACACCTTC.